These T cell receptor beta chains were read from a single sample in a study of blood T cell repertoires in COVID-19. Profiled with immunoSEQ multiplex PCR; TCRdb holds only in-frame clones, not every one. The sample consists of more than 80,000 clones, about 70% of them appearing once. The sample consisted of peripheral blood. The receptors come from a woman between 55 and 75 years old in a cohort sampled during active or convalescent COVID-19. CDR3s include the opening cysteine and the closing phenylalanine or tryptophan. D genes are given only for firm matches. Some rows have no size entry. The others give once, few or many, or a class for an expanded clone.

TRBD2 once TRBJ2-7 TRBV12-5 TGTGCTAGTGGTTTGGAGCGGGGGGGCCCCTACGAGCAGTACTTC CASGLERGGPYEQYF
TRBD2 few TRBJ2-7 TRBV2 TGTGCCAGCAGTTTCGGACTAGCGGGGTACGAGCAGTACTTC CASSFGLAGYEQYF
. . TRBJ1-2 TRBV9 TGTGCCAGCAGCCCTCGAGGGGGGGCTTATCCCTATGGCTACACCTTC CASSPRGGAYPYGYTF
TRBD1 . TRBJ1-2 TRBV19 TGTGCCAGTAGTCTTATGGGACAGAACTATGGCTACACCTTC CASSLMGQNYGYTF
. few TRBJ1-1 TRBV7-3 TGTGCCAGCAGCTTAATGTCCGGGGTAGACACTGAAGCTTTCTTT CASSLMSGVDTEAFF
. . TRBJ2-7 TRBV4-2 TGTGCCAGCAGCCAGGGAACCGGGGGAACCTACGAGCAGTACTTC CASSQGTGGTYEQYF
. . TRBJ2-1 TRBV29-1 TGCAGCGATAGCTCGGAGGTCTACAATGAGCAGTTCTTC CSDSSEVYNEQFF
. . TRBJ1-3 TRBV30 TGTGCCTGGAGTGTACGGGGAACGGCCATATATTTT CAWSVRGTAIYF
TRBD1 once TRBJ1-3 TRBV5-1 TGCGCCAGCAGCCCACAGGGGGCGCCTGGAAACACCATATATTTT CASSPQGAPGNTIYF
. . TRBJ2-7 TRBV12-5 TGTGCTAGTGGTTTGGATCCACCAGTGGGTGGCAGGGTTGGCGAGCAGTACTTC CASGLDPPVGGRVGEQYF
TRBD2 . TRBJ2-1 TRBV5-1 TGCGCCAGCAGTTTACTAGCGGAGGCCTACAATGAGCAGTTCTTC CASSLLAEAYNEQFF
. once TRBJ1-1 TRBV5-6 TGTGCCAGCAGCTTGGGGTACACCACTGAAGCTTTCTTT CASSLGYTTEAFF
. . TRBJ2-1 TRBV5-4 TGTGCCAGCAGCTCGACACGGGGGGCGGGATACAATGAGCAGTTCTTC CASSSTRGAGYNEQFF
. few TRBJ1-1 TRBV28 TGTGCCAGCAGTCCTAGACAGGTTGAAGCTTTCTTT CASSPRQVEAFF
TRBD2 few TRBJ2-2 TRBV6-2/TRBV6-3 TGTGCCAGCAGTCGGACTAGCGGGGGGTCCAACACCGGGGAGCTGTTTTTT CASSRTSGGSNTGELFF
TRBD2 . TRBJ2-2 TRBV6-1 TGTGCCAGCAGTGAAAGTCTAGCGGGGGAGGCCGGGGAGCTGTTTTTT CASSESLAGEAGELFF
. . TRBJ1-2 TRBV4-3 TGCGCCAGCAGCCAAGATCAGGGGCTCTATGGCTACACCTTC CASSQDQGLYGYTF
. few TRBJ1-5 TRBV18 TGTGCCAGCTCACCCTCAGGGGACGGTCAGCCCCAGCATTTT CASSPSGDGQPQHF
. . TRBJ2-1 TRBV14 TGTGCCAGCAGCCAAGATCAGAGGCGGGGTGAGCAGTTCTTC CASSQDQRRGEQFF
TRBD2 . TRBJ2-1 TRBV5-6 TGTGCCAGCAGCCCGGGGGGGTACAATGAGCAGTTCTTC CASSPGGYNEQFF
TRBD1 . TRBJ2-7 TRBV18 TGTGCCAGCTCACAAGGGACAGGTAACACCTACGAGCAGTACTTC CASSQGTGNTYEQYF
. few TRBJ1-3 TRBV2 TGTGCCAGCACCGGTTCCTTTCGTGGAAACACCATATATTTT CASTGSFRGNTIYF
. . TRBJ1-5 TRBV2 TGTGCCAGCAGTCGGGGCAATCAGCCCCAGCATTTT CASSRGNQPQHF
TRBD1 . TRBJ2-7 TRBV30 TGTGCCTGGGGGACAGTCTACGAGCAGTACTTC CAWGTVYEQYF
TRBD1 few TRBJ2-2 TRBV7-6 TGTGCCAGCAGCTTCTCCCGGGACAGCAACACCGGGGAGCTGTTTTTT CASSFSRDSNTGELFF
. . TRBJ1-4 TRBV6-5 TGTGCCAGCAGTTACGGGCAGTTTAATGAAAAACTGTTTTTT CASSYGQFNEKLFF
TRBD1 . TRBJ1-5 TRBV19 TGTGCCAGTAGTATTTCAACAGGGGGCGACCCCCAGCATTTT CASSISTGGDPQHF
TRBD1 . TRBJ2-6 TRBV18 TGTGCCAGCTCACTGGGACAGGGGGCTGGTCCTGGGGCCAACGTCCTGACTTTC CASSLGQGAGPGANVLTF
TRBD1 . TRBJ1-1 TRBV6-5 TGTGCCAGCAGTTACAGGACAGGGGGCACTGAAGCTTTCTTT CASSYRTGGTEAFF
TRBD1 . TRBJ1-1 TRBV19 TGTGCCAGTAGTATGGGACAGGGGTTTGTCACTGAAGCTTTCTTT CASSMGQGFVTEAFF
. . TRBJ1-4 TRBV6-5 TGTGCCAGCAGTTACTCCCAGTCTAATGAAAAACTGTTTTTT CASSYSQSNEKLFF
TRBD1 . TRBJ1-1 TRBV6-6 TGTGCCAGCAGCACGACAGGGGATAGCACTGAAGCTTTCTTT CASSTTGDSTEAFF
TRBD1 few TRBJ2-7 TRBV2 TGTGCCAGCAGTGAACCGGGACAGGGGAGCCACGAGCAGTACTTC CASSEPGQGSHEQYF
. . TRBJ1-1 TRBV24-1 TGTGCCACCAGTGATTTGCCTTTGGGAGAGTTGAACACTGAAGCTTTCTTT CATSDLPLGELNTEAFF
. few TRBJ2-6 TRBV7-9 TGTGCCAGCAGCTTAGGGGGGCCTGGGGCCAACGTCCTGACTTTC CASSLGGPGANVLTF
TRBD1 few TRBJ1-2 TRBV6-5 TGTGCCAGCAGCCTACAGGGGGACTATGGCTACACCTTC CASSLQGDYGYTF
. . TRBJ1-4 TRBV5-5 TGTGCCAGCACCATTGGCGGGACGACTAATGAAAAACTGTTTTTT CASTIGGTTNEKLFF
. few TRBJ2-7 TRBV11-2 TGTGCCAGCAGCTCCCTGGTGGACATCTACGAGCAGTACTTC CASSSLVDIYEQYF
. . TRBJ2-7 TRBV2 TGTGCCAGCAGCAGGGATTACTCCTACGAGCAGTACTTC CASSRDYSYEQYF
TRBD1 . TRBJ1-2 TRBV19 TGTGCCAGTAATGCGCGACAGGGGTCCCATGGCTACACCTTC CASNARQGSHGYTF
. . TRBJ2-5 TRBV5-4 TGTGCCAGCAGCCAATTCCGGGGAAGGGACCAAGAGACCCAGTACTTC CASSQFRGRDQETQYF
. . TRBJ2-5 TRBV5-1 TGCGCCAGCAGCTTGGGGACAGCCCAAGAGACCCAGTACTTC CASSLGTAQETQYF
. . TRBJ2-1 TRBV6-5 TGTGCCAGCGGACGGGGGGCGTCCTACAATGAGCAGTTCTTC CASGRGASYNEQFF
. . TRBJ2-1 TRBV11-1 TGTGCCAGCAGCCCTCAATCCAGGTTATACAATGAGCAGTTCTTC CASSPQSRLYNEQFF
. . TRBJ2-7 TRBV27 TGTGCCAGCAGTCCACATACCGGGACTGTGGAGCAGTACTTC CASSPHTGTVEQYF
. . TRBJ1-2 TRBV19 TGTGCCAGTAGTTCAAGGGGTTTGGACTATGGCTACACCTTC CASSSRGLDYGYTF
TRBD1 . TRBJ2-3 TRBV6-4 TGTGCCAGCAGTGTGGCAGGGGGCGCAGATACGCAGTATTTT CASSVAGGADTQYF
TRBD2 medium-sized TRBJ2-3 TRBV14 TGTGCCAGCAGCCAGATAGCGGGGGGGCCCCCGGATACGCAGTATTTT CASSQIAGGPPDTQYF
TRBD1 . TRBJ2-7 TRBV18 TGTGCCAGCTCACCCTCGACAGGGATCAGCTACGAGCAGTACTTC CASSPSTGISYEQYF
TRBD2 . TRBJ2-3 TRBV7-3 TGTGCCAGCAGCTTAACGGCAAGCGGGGGGTTGGTGCGGCGCACAGATACGCAGTATTTT CASSLTASGGLVRRTDTQYF
. . TRBJ1-5 TRBV27 TGTGCCAGCAGTTTATCCCTAGGTAATCAGCCCCAGCATTTT CASSLSLGNQPQHF
. many TRBJ2-5 TRBV7-3 TGTGCCAGCAGCTTACTTTCTAGCTCAGAGACCCAGTACTTC CASSLLSSSETQYF
TRBD2 . TRBJ2-5 TRBV7-8 TGTGCCAGCAGCGGCTCCGGGACTAGCGGGGGGGCCCAAGAGACCCAGTACTTC CASSGSGTSGGAQETQYF